The present entry profiles one TCR beta chain with its context. This sample was included in a study of control samples from healthy donors and cancer patients. V gave up 5 bases and J gave up 9 bases, with 8 bases separating them. The V gene's germline CDR1 is LNHNV and CDR2 YYDKDF (reference sequence). The CDR3 is 11 amino acids. The method was immunoSEQ multiplex PCR; TCRdb's version includes in-frame clones alone and lacks a portion of them. The sample has roughly 150,000 clones, roughly 88% seen once; the top ten hold less than 2%. Input material: blood. The chain has TRBV15 and TRBJ2-1; D might be TRBD1 (6 bases). This receptor was identified in a man aged 18 to 30 in good health. The CDR3 loop reads CATSAQGEQFF. CDR3 nucleotide sequence: TGTGCCACCAGCGCACAGGGTGAGCAGTTCTTC.